Detailed here is one T cell receptor beta chain. Its specificity is not known. This record belongs to a study of chemoradiotherapy in HPV16-positive cancers. Study background: Functional T-cell assays on two HPV16-positive patients' cells defined candidate HPV-specific clones and common TCR motifs.

This CDR3 is 17 amino acids long. Germline V gives CDR1 SEHNR, CDR2 FQNEAQ (reference sequence). Unmatched junction bases numbered 10, after V lost 7 bases and J lost 0 bases. Overall study findings and caveats: Non-HPV-specific T cells did not expand in tumors during treatment, whereas candidate HPV-specific clones and E7-related motifs did. HPV-specific T cells were functionally defined from only two HPV16-positive patients.

Some clones are missing from TCRdb's copy, which holds only in-frame ones; the method was immunoSEQ multiplex PCR. The table shows 25,000 to 35,000 clones, with roughly nine tenths occurring only once. The clonotype originates from a human donor with HPV-associated anogenital cancer. The sample was blood, taken from a patient who underwent chemoradiotherapy. This chain connects TRBV7-9 to TRBJ1-2; 11 positions agree with TRBD1. CDR3 amino acids: CASNDGGQGDANYGYTF. CDR3 coding DNA: TGTGCCAGCAACGATGGGGGACAGGGGGACGCTAACTATGGCTACACCTTC.